Presented here are 21 T cell receptor beta chains from one specimen sequenced in a study of identical twins (dated by TCRdb to about 2016). Receptors were amplified or captured by 5' RACE. The listed sequencing device is Illumina HiSeq 2000. TCRdb took the public reads, trimmed them with fastp at Q25, ran MiXCR for clone calling and kept in-frame beta chains. Duplicate CDR3 protein sequences are folded into a single record with the most common DNA and genes. This sample lists around 200,000 distinct CDR3 sequences; 9.4% were detected once. 5.1% of the sample is held by the ten biggest clonotypes. Sequenced: memory (CD45RO+) T cells sorted from blood. Taken with the paper, the label for cell subset or site translates to: CD45RO+ enriched T cells. Receptor source: a woman younger than 30 in good health.

V gene TRBV20-1 combines with J gene TRBJ2-3; a possible D gene is TRBD2 (5 bases). The CDR3 extends over 15 amino acids. Germline lookup yields CDR1 DFQATT and CDR2 SNEGSKA (reference sequence). V gave up 1 base and J gave up 6 bases, with 17 bases separating them. The CDR3 sequence: CSARVKRRQRDTQYF. CDR3 DNA sequence: TGCAGTGCTAGAGTTAAGCGGCGCCAGCGGGATACGCAGTATTTT.

The chain combines TRBV12-3 or TRBV12-4 with TRBJ1-1; D is ambiguous. Trimming removed 4 bases from V and 0 bases from J, with 6 bases in between. The CDR3 is 13 residues long. CDR3 sequence (DNA): TGTGCCAGCAGTTGGAGGGTGAACACTGAAGCTTTCTTT. Translated: CASSWRVNTEAFF.

Many counts were recorded for this clonotype. The V and J genes are TRBV5-6 and TRBJ2-5; D unresolved. Trimming pared 0 bases from V and 5 bases from J, leaving 17 bases between. The CDR3 length is 16 residues. Germline CDR1 SGHDT, CDR2 YYEEEE. CDR3 coding DNA: TGTGCCAGCAGCTTGGCCGCCTCCCTGGGGTTTGAGACCCAGTACTTC. Protein: CASSLAASLGFETQYF.

This clonotype has just a few counts. The rearrangement links TRBV30 to TRBJ2-5; 12 bases align to TRBD2. The V gene end was trimmed by 4 bases and the J gene end by 5 bases; junction bases not matched to a gene: 8. Per germline, CDR1 GTSNPN and CDR2 SVGIG (reference sequence). CDR3 size: 15 residues. The CDR3 loop reads CAWNRLAGERETQYF. The CDR3 DNA reads TGTGCCTGGAACCGACTAGCGGGAGAGAGGGAGACCCAGTACTTC.

The gene calls are TRBV20-1 and TRBJ2-1; D is perhaps TRBD1 (6 bases). The CDR3 sequence is 14 residues long. Germline CDR1 DFQATT, CDR2 SNEGSKA (reference sequence). CDR3 sequence reads: CIGGPARGYNEQFF. The CDR3 nucleotides read TGCATTGGGGGCCCGGCACGGGGCTACAATGAGCAGTTCTTC.

This clonotype has a handful of counts. This sequence joins TRBV18 and TRBJ2-2, with TRBD1 as a possible D gene (5 bases). Between the trimmed V and J ends, which lost 4 bases and 2 bases, there was a span of 11 bases. The CDR3 has 15 residues. Germline values: CDR1 KGHSH, CDR2 LQKENI. The CDR3 region has the DNA TGTGCCAGCTCACGTCTCAGGGCCAACACCGGGGAGCTGTTTTTT. Translation: CASSRLRANTGELFF.

The table lists this clonotype with a few counts. CDR3 DNA sequence: TGCAGTGCCACGGAGGGACCTGGGCCCCAGCATTTT. Translation: CSATEGPGPQHF. The chain couples TRBV20-1 to TRBJ1-5; TRBD1 might be the D (5 bases). The CDR3 has 12 amino acids. The germline V and J ends were trimmed by 6 bases and 9 bases, with 15 bases remaining between them. Germline lookup yields CDR1 DFQATT and CDR2 SNEGSKA (reference sequence).

This clonotype was counted between two and nine times. The gene calls are TRBV20-1 and TRBJ2-1; 16 bases align to TRBD2. The CDR3 runs to 18 residues. Germline V gives CDR1 DFQATT, CDR2 SNEGSKA (reference sequence). The junction had 9 bases not matched to a gene; V was cut back by 3 bases and J by 4 bases. The DNA of the CDR3 is TGCAGTGCTAGCGGGACTAGCGGGAGGGCCGTGCTATACAATGAGCAGTTCTTC. Its protein product is CSASGTSGRAVLYNEQFF.

CDR3 nucleotides: TGTGCCAGCAGTTACTCGAGGGGACAGTACGAGCAGTACTTC. Protein: CASSYSRGQYEQYF. The chain has TRBV6-5 and TRBJ2-7, with 7 bases matching TRBD1. CDR1 is MNHEY, CDR2 SVGAGI, per germline. This CDR3 is 14 amino acids long. Germline trimming cut 0 bases from V and 4 bases from J; bases unmatched to any gene: 3.

The chain is built from TRBV5-6 and TRBJ2-7; the match to TRBD1 covers 9 bases. Germline-derived CDR1 and CDR2 are SGHDT and YYEEEE. With 4 bases clipped from V and 5 bases from J, the junction kept 7 bases outside the gene matches. The CDR3 covers 14 residues. The CDR3 loop reads CASSRGQGLDEQYF. The CDR3 DNA is TGTGCCAGCAGCCGAGGACAGGGGTTGGACGAGCAGTACTTC.

This clonotype was counted many times. The chain recombines TRBV12-3 or TRBV12-4 with TRBJ1-1; D gene ambiguous. The CDR3 sequence is 11 residues long. V dropped 6 bases and J dropped 3 bases, with 5 bases sitting between them. CDR3 region: CASSVYTEAFF. CDR3 sequence (DNA): TGTGCCAGCAGCGTATACACTGAAGCTTTCTTT.

J is TRBJ2-7 and V is TRBV7-2; 9 nucleotides match TRBD2. Trimming cost V 5 bases and J 4 bases; bases outside gene matches: 6. This CDR3 spans 14 amino acids. CDR1 and CDR2 from the germline V gene are SGHTA and FQGNSA. Here the CDR3 reads CASSPGGGAYEQYF. The DNA for the CDR3 is TGTGCCAGCAGCCCGGGCGGGGGGGCTTACGAGCAGTACTTC.

A few counts support this clonotype. The chain links TRBV9 to TRBJ2-6; D call uncertain. CDR1 and CDR2 from the germline V gene are SGDLS and YYNGEE. The CDR3 is made up of 13 amino acids. With 4 bases removed from V and 4 bases from J, the gap between germline ends came to 6 bases. The CDR3 loop reads CASSNRGANVLTF. As DNA, the CDR3 is TGTGCCAGCAGCAACCGGGGGGCCAACGTCCTGACTTTC.

The rearrangement joins TRBV29-1 to TRBJ2-4; D is tentatively TRBD1 or TRBD2 (5 bases each). CDR1 and CDR2 from the germline V gene are SQVTM and ANQGSEA. V was trimmed by 1 base and J by 8 bases, leaving 15 bases between them. CDR3 length: 14 amino acids. The CDR3 DNA reads as TGCAGCGTTGAAGCGGGACCCTTACTGGACATTCAGTACTTC. It encodes CSVEAGPLLDIQYF. Drawing the rest from reference TRBV29-1 and TRBJ2-4, the complete variable domain is SAVISQKPSRDICQRGTSLTIQCQVDSQVTMMFWYRQQPGQSLTLIATANQGSEATYESGFVIDKFPISRPNLTFSTLTVSNMSPEDSSIYLCSVEAGPLLDIQYFGAGTRLSVL.

The table lists this clonotype with many counts. The J gene is TRBJ2-5, the V gene TRBV20-1, with D hard to call. Germline V gene lookup returns CDR1 DFQATT and CDR2 SNEGSKA (reference sequence). The CDR3 spans 14 residues. Trimming left V 6 bases short and J 4 bases short, with 18 bases between. The CDR3 DNA is TGCAGTGCATCCAAGCCCCAAGAGGTAGAGACCCAGTACTTC. This translates into CSASKPQEVETQYF.

The chain uses TRBV7-2 and TRBJ2-1, with D unresolved. There are 14 residues in the CDR3. V was clipped by 5 bases and J by 0 bases, with 8 bases between them. Germline CDR1 and CDR2: SGHTA and FQGNSA. This CDR3 reads CASSRPTSYNEQFF. Here the CDR3 DNA reads TGTGCCAGCAGCCGCCCGACCTCCTACAATGAGCAGTTCTTC.

This clonotype has at least ten counts. The V and J genes are TRBV30 and TRBJ2-1; D not resolved. V was shortened by 0 bases and J by 6 bases, with 6 bases between the two germline ends. CDR3 length: 12 amino acids. The germline V gene encodes CDR1 GTSNPN and CDR2 SVGIG (reference sequence). CDR3 nucleotides: TGTGCCTGGAGTGTACACGGCAATGAGCAGTTCTTC. Its translation is CAWSVHGNEQFF.

This clonotype was seen a handful of times. The rearrangement joins TRBV6-5 to TRBJ2-6; D is possibly TRBD1 (6 bases). This CDR3 is 17 amino acids long. The V and J ends lost 4 bases and 0 bases respectively, with 13 bases between them. Germline V gives CDR1 MNHEY, CDR2 SVGAGI. The CDR3 region is CASSFLTGTSGANVLTF. DNA for the CDR3: TGTGCCAGCAGTTTTCTTACAGGGACCTCTGGGGCCAACGTCCTGACTTTC.

This clonotype was seen at least ten times. V is TRBV24-1 and J is TRBJ2-7, with unresolved D. From germline, CDR1 is KGHDR and CDR2 SFDVKD. Trimming removed 3 bases at V and 3 bases at J, with 5 bases between. The CDR3 sequence is 12 residues long. The chain's CDR3 is CATSDVSYEQYF. Written as DNA, the CDR3 is TGTGCCACCAGTGATGTTAGCTACGAGCAGTACTTC.

This clonotype has more than one count but fewer than ten. The chain carries TRBV6-5 and TRBJ2-1; tentative D call: TRBD2 (6 bases). The germline V gene encodes CDR1 MNHEY and CDR2 SVGAGI. V lost 6 bases and J lost 4, with 7 bases in between. The CDR3 runs 12 residues. The CDR3 nucleotides read TGTGCCAGCAGGGAGGGGTACAATGAGCAGTTCTTC. As protein: CASREGYNEQFF.

This clonotype has only a few counts. A read error may account for a junction end that differs from germline. This sequence joins TRBV7-7 and TRBJ2-5, with 8 bases identical to TRBD1. CDR3 length: 14 residues. Germline CDR1 is SSHAT and CDR2 is FNYEAQ (reference sequence). CDR3: CASSRQGRGETQYF. As DNA, the CDR3 is TGTGCTAGCAGCCGACAGGGGCGAGGGGAGACCCAGTACTTC.